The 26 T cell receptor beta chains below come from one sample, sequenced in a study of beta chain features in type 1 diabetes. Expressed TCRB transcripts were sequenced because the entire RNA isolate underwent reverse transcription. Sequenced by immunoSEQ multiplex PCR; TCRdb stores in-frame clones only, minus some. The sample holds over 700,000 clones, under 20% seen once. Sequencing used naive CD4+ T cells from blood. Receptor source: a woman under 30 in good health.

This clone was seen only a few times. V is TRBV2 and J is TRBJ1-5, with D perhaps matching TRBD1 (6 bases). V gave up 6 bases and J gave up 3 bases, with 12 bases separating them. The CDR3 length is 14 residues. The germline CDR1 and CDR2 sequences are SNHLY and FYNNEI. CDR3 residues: CASSWGRLNQPQHF. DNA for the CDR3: TGTGCCAGCAGCTGGGGGCGCCTCAATCAGCCCCAGCATTTT.

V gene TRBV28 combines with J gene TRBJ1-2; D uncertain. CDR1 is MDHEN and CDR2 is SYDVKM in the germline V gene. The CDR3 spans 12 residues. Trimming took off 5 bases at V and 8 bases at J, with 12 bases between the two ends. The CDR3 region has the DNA TGTGCCAGCAGTGCTATAGCCAGAGGCTACACCTTC. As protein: CASSAIARGYTF.

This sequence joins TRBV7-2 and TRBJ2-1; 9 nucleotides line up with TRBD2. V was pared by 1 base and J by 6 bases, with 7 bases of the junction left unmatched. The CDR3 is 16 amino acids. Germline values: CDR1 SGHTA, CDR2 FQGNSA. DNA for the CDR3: TGTGCCAGCAGCTTAGTAGTTAGCGGGAGTTTCAATGAGCAGTTCTTC. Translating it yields CASSLVVSGSFNEQFF.

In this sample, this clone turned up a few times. The DNA of the CDR3 is TGCGCCAGCAGTCTTCCGGGACAGCAATACAATGAGCAGTTCTTC. As protein: CASSLPGQQYNEQFF. The chain couples TRBV23-1 to TRBJ2-1, with 7 bases matching TRBD1. TRBV23-1 is given ORF status, its function remaining uncertain. V was pared by 4 bases and J by 4 bases, with 7 bases of the junction left unmatched. CDR3 length equals 15 residues.

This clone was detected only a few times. The CDR3 is CASSVDQGSYGYTF. DNA of the CDR3: TGTGCCAGCAGCGTAGATCAGGGGTCCTATGGCTACACCTTC. The rearrangement uses TRBV9 and TRBJ1-2, with D possibly TRBD1 on 6 matching bases. This CDR3 is 14 amino acids long. V gave up 0 bases and J gave up 4 bases, with 10 bases separating them. The germline CDR1 and CDR2 sequences are SGDLS and YYNGEE.

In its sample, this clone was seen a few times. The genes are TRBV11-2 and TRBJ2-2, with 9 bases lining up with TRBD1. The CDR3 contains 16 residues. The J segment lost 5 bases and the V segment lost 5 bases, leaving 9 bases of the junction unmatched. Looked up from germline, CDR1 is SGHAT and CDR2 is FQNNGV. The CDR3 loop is CASSRAGQGPTGELFF. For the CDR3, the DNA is TGTGCCAGCAGCCGGGCGGGACAGGGACCGACCGGGGAGCTGTTTTTT.

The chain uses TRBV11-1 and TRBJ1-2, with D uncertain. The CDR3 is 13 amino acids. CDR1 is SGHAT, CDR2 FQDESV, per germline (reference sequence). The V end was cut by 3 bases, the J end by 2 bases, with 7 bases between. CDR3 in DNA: TGTGCCAGCAGCTTTTCTGAAAACTATGGCTACACCTTC. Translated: CASSFSENYGYTF. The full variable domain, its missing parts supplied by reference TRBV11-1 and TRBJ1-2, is EAEVAQSPRYKITEKSQAVAFWCDPISGHATLYWYRQILGQGPELLVQFQDESVVDDSQLPKDRFSAERLKGVDSTLKIQPAELGDSAMYLCASSFSENYGYTFGSGTRLTVV.

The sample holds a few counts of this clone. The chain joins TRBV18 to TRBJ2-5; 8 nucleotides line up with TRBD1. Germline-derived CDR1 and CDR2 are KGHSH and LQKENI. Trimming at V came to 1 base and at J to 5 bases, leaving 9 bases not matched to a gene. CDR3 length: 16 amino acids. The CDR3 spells CASSPLGGQGGETQYF. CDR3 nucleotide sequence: TGTGCCAGCTCACCACTAGGCGGACAGGGTGGCGAGACCCAGTACTTC.

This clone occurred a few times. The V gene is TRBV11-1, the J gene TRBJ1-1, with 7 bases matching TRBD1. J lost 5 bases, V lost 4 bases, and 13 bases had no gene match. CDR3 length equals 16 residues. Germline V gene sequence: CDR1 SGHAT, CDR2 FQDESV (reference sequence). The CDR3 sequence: CASSYLGGTAETEAFF. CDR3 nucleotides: TGTGCCAGCAGCTATTTGGGTGGGACAGCCGAGACTGAAGCTTTCTTT.

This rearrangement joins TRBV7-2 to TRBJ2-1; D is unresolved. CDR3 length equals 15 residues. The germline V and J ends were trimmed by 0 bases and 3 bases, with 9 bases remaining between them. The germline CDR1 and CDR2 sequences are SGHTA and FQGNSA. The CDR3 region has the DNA TGTGCCAGCAGCTTAGCGTCGGTGGTCTACAATGAGCAGTTCTTC. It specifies CASSLASVVYNEQFF. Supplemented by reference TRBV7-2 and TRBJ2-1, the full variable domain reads GAGVSQSPSNKVTEKGKDVELRCDPISGHTALYWYRQSLGQGLEFLIYFQGNSAPDKSGLPSDRFSAERTGGSVSTLTIQRTQQEDSAVYLCASSLASVVYNEQFFGPGTRLTVL.

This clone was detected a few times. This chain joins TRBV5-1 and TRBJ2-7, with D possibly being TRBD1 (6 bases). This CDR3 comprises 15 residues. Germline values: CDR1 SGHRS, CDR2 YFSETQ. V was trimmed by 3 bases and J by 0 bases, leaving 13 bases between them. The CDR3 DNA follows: TGCGCCAGCAGCTGGTCGGGACAAAGCTCCTACGAGCAGTACTTC. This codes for CASSWSGQSSYEQYF.

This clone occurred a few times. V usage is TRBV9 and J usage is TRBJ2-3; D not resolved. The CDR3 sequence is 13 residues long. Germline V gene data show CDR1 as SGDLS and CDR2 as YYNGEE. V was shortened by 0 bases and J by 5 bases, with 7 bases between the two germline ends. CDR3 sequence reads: CASSVAPVDTQYF. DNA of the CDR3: TGTGCCAGCAGCGTAGCTCCCGTAGATACGCAGTATTTT. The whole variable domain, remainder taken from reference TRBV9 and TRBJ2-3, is DSGVTQTPKHLITATGQRVTLRCSPRSGDLSVYWYQQSLDQGLQFLIQYYNGEERAKGNILERFSAQQFPDLHSELNLSSLELGDSALYFCASSVAPVDTQYFGPGTRLTVL.

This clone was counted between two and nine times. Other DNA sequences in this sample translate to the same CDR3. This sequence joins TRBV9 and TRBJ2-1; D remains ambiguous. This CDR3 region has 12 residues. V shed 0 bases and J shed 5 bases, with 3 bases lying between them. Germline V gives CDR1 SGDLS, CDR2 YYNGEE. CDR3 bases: TGTGCCAGCAGCGTAGGGAACAATGAGCAGTTCTTC. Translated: CASSVGNNEQFF.

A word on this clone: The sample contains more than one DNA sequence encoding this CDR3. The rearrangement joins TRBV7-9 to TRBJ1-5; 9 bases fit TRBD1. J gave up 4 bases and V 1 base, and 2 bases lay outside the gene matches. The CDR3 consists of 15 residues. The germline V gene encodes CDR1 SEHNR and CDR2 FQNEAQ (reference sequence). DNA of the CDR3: TGTGCCAGCAGCTTAGGTGGGACAGGGAATCAGCCCCAGCATTTT. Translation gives CASSLGGTGNQPQHF.

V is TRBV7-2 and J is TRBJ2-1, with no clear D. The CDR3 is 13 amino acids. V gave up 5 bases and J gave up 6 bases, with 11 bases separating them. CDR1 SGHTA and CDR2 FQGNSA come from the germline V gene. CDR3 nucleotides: TGTGCCAGCAGCCCCCGACACGCCAATGAGCAGTTCTTC. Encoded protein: CASSPRHANEQFF.

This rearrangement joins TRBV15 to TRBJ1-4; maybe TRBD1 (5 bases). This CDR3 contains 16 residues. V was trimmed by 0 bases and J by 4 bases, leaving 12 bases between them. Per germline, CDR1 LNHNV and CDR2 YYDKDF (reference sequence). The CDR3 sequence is CATSRDPPGNNEKLFF. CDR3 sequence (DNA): TGTGCCACCAGCAGAGATCCCCCAGGGAATAATGAAAAACTGTTTTTT.

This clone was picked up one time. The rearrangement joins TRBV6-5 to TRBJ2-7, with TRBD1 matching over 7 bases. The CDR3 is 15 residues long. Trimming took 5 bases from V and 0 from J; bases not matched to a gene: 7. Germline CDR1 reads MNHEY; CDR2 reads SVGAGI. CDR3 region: CASSRDSESSYEQYF. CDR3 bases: TGTGCCAGCAGTCGGGACAGCGAGAGCTCCTACGAGCAGTACTTC.

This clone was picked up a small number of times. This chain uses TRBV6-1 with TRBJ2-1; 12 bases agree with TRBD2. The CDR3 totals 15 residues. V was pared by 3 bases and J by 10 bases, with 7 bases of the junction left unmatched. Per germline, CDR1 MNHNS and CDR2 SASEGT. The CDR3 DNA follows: TGTGCCAGCAGTGAGACTAGCGGGAGTAGAGGCGAGCAGTTCTTC. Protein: CASSETSGSRGEQFF.

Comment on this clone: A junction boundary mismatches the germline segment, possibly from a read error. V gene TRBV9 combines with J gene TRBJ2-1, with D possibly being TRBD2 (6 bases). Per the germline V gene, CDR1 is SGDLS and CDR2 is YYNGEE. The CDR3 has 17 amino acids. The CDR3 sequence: CASTVGVAASSYNEQFF. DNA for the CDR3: TGTGCCAGCACCGTAGGGGTAGCGGCTAGCTCCTACAATGAGCAGTTCTTC.

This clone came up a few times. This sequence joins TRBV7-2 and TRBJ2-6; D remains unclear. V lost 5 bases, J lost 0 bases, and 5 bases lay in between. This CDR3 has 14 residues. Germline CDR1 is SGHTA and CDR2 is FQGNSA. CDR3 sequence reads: CASSQISGANVLTF. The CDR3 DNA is TGTGCCAGCAGCCAGATCTCTGGGGCCAACGTCCTGACTTTC.

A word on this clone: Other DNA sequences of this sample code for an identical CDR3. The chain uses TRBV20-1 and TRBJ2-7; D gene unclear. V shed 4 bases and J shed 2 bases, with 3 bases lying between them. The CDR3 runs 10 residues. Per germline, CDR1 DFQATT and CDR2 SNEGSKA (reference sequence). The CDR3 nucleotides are TGCAGTGCTATTGCCTACGAGCAGTACTTC. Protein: CSAIAYEQYF.

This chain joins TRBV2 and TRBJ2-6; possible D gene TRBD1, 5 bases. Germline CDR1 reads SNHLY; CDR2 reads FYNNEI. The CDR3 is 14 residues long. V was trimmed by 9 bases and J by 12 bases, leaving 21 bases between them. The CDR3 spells CARNKGQPSSVLTF. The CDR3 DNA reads TGTGCCAGAAACAAGGGGCAGCCCTCCTCCGTCCTGACTTTC.

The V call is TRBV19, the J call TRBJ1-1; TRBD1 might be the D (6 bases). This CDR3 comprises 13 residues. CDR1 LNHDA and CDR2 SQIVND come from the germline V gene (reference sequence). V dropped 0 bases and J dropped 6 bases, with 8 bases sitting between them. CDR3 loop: CASSIEQGSEAFF. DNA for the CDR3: TGTGCCAGTAGTATAGAACAGGGATCTGAAGCTTTCTTT. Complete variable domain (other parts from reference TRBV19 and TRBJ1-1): DGGITQSPKYLFRKEGQNVTLSCEQNLNHDAMYWYRQDPGQGLRLIYYSQIVNDFQKGDIAEGYSVSREKKESFPLTVTSAQKNPTAFYLCASSIEQGSEAFFGQGTRLTVV.

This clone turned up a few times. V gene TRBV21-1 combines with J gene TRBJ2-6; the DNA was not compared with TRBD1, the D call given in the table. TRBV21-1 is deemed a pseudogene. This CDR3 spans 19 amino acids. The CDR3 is CASSKRGGQGTKGANVLTF. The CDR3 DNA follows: TGTGCCAGCAGCAAAAGGGGAGGACAGGGAACGAAGGGGGCCAACGTCCTGACTTTC.

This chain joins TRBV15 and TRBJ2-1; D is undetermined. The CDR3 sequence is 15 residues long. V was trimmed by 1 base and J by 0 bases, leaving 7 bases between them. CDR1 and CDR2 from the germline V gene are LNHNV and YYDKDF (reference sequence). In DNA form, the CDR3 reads TGTGCCACCAGCAGAGCTAGAAACTCCTACAATGAGCAGTTCTTC. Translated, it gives CATSRARNSYNEQFF.

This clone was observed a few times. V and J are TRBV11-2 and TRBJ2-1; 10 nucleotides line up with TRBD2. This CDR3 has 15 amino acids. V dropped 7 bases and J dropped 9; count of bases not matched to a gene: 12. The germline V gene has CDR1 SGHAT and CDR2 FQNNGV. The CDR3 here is CASNSVASGRGEQFF. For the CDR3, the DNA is TGTGCCAGCAACTCGGTCGCTAGCGGGAGAGGTGAGCAGTTCTTC.